This T cell receptor (beta chain) was profiled in a study of metastatic and nonmetastatic thyroid tumors. At the level of the study: Peripheral blood and tumor or nodule samples from malignant and benign thyroid patients were compared. The study, taken as a whole, reports: Reports indicated that malignant thyroid tumors showed significantly higher TCR beta diversity than benign nodules did, in blood and tumor.

Ahead of thyroid surgery, no patient had received treatment of any kind. In this sample, this clone turned up many times. The antigen remains unidentified. As handled by the study authors: It was from CDR3 differences across clinicopathological groups that a distant-metastasis classifier for papillary thyroid cancer was built. TCRdb called clones again from the PCR reads with MiXCR. Here the V and J calls rest on TCRdb's processing, not on the authors' analysis. The profile shows 30,000 to 35,000 clones, roughly 30% of them singletons. CDR1 is LNHDA, CDR2 SQIVND, per germline (reference sequence). V was cut by 3 bases and J by 13 bases, with 13 bases left in between. The CDR3 loop spans 12 amino acids.

The chain joins TRBV19 to TRBJ1-5; the D gene is possibly TRBD1 (6 bases). Sequencing input: blood. The origin of this receptor is a female donor with papillary thyroid cancer or a benign thyroid nodule (not recorded which). Some clones in this sample may be carry-over from other donors' samples. The CDR3 reads CASSMIQGAQHF. The CDR3 region has the DNA TGTGCCAGTAGTATGATACAGGGAGCACAGCATTTT.